This T cell receptor beta chain originates from a study of blood T cells in healthy people across ages. Trimming pared 8 bases from V and 4 bases from J, leaving 9 bases between. Germline V gene lookup returns CDR1 SQVTM and CDR2 ANQGSEA. The CDR3 has 11 residues. The authors ran a second PCR of about 7 to 11 cycles using a sample-barcoded 5' primer and a J-beta primer mix. TCRdb used MiXCR to reprocess the 5' RACE reads, holding one entry per CDR3 protein. The profile shows roughly 1 million distinct CDR3 sequences, 20% to 25% of them singletons. The same sample was also used in a study of T cells of mothers and their children.

The sample consisted of blood. This TCR was sampled from a girl under 10 years old in good health. The genes are TRBV29-1 and TRBJ1-3; no firm D call. Here the CDR3 reads CSHPQGNTIYF. The CDR3 nucleotides read TGCAGCCATCCGCAGGGAAACACCATATATTTT. Supplemented by reference TRBV29-1 and TRBJ1-3, the full variable domain reads SAVISQKPSRDICQRGTSLTIQCQVDSQVTMMFWYRQQPGQSLTLIATANQGSEATYESGFVIDKFPISRPNLTFSTLTVSNMSPEDSSIYLCSHPQGNTIYFGEGSWLTVV.